This section outlines one T cell receptor (beta chain) sequence together with its context. Its target is not known. These data belong to a study of multiple sclerosis patients with progressive multifocal leukoencephalopathy. Study-wide points: Preferential TRBV-TRBJ pairings or common gene usage were not detected at PML.

Time point denoted: time of PML onset. PML in natalizumab-treated patients developed after between about 15 and 60 months of natalizumab therapy. The CDR3 consists of 14 residues. From germline, CDR1 is SGHNT and CDR2 YENEEA. V lost 5 bases and J lost 6, with 17 bases in between. This table comes from immunoSEQ multiplex PCR, and its TCRdb copy is limited to in-frame clones, with some not included. The sample holds about 31,000 clones; roughly 87% are singletons and the top ten take about 6.1%. This TCR was sampled from a woman aged 40 to 50 with progressive multifocal leukoencephalopathy. The sequenced sample was PBMCs, obtained from a patient treated with natalizumab. The genes are TRBV11-3 and TRBJ2-7; the D gene is possibly TRBD2 (6 bases). CDR3 DNA sequence: TGTGCCAGCAGCCAACTCCGGGAGCCCCTCGAGCAGTACTTC. This translates into CASSQLREPLEQYF.